This TCR beta chain is from a study of OX40 agonist ivuxolimab in advanced cancers. Whole-study findings and limits: Researchers did not determine the expanded peripheral T cells' antigen specificity.

This clone was seen only a few times. The antigen is unknown. The CDR3 contains 13 residues. The V and J ends lost 5 bases and 2 bases, in that order; junction bases with no gene match: 3. CDR1 and CDR2 (germline): MNHEY, SVGAGI. The assay was immunoSEQ multiplex PCR, and TCRdb's table has in-frame clones only and misses some. The sample lists about 14,000 clones; over 60% were seen once. This sample comprised CD4+ or CD8+ T cells sorted from blood, obtained in a trial of the OX40 agonist ivuxolimab. This receptor was obtained from an adult with an advanced solid tumor such as melanoma, head and neck, liver or kidney cancer. This chain connects TRBV6-5 to TRBJ2-7, with 7 bases that match TRBD1. CDR3 sequence: CASSAQGTYEQYF. The DNA of the CDR3 is TGTGCCAGCAGTGCACAGGGGACCTACGAGCAGTACTTC.